Listed below are T cell receptor beta chains from one sample, sequenced in a study of response to subunit inactivated influenza vaccine. Via MiXCR, TCRdb re-called the RT-PCR reads, giving one row per CDR3 protein. In the table there are roughly 550,000 distinct CDR3 sequences, under 30% of which are singletons. The same specimen was also included in a second study, on T cells expressing NK-cell markers.

The sample here was CD4+ T cells sorted from PBMCs, taken roughly 13 days after vaccination. Receptors were obtained from a man between 45 and 60 years old who received an inactivated influenza vaccine. The CDR3 runs from the conserved cysteine through the conserved F or W. D genes are given only for firm matches. Clone sizes are given selectively: once, few, many, or a class where the clone is expanded.

TRBD1	TRBV10-3	few	TRBJ2-7	CATKQGTGDYEQYF	TGTGCCACCAAGCAGGGGACAGGGGACTACGAGCAGTACTTC
TRBD2	TRBV6-2/TRBV6-3	NA	TRBJ2-7	CASTPRGLADYEQYF	TGTGCCAGCACCCCCCGGGGACTAGCGGACTACGAGCAGTACTTC
NA	TRBV5-1	NA	TRBJ1-2	CASSLTGGGTYGYTF	TGCGCCAGCAGCTTGACCGGGGGAGGGACCTATGGCTACACCTTC
NA	TRBV7-8	few	TRBJ1-1	CASSFGGRGTEAFF	TGTGCCAGCAGCTTTGGAGGTCGTGGCACTGAAGCTTTCTTT
TRBD2	TRBV7-9	NA	TRBJ2-5	CASSSVSGVQETQYF	TGTGCCAGCAGCTCTGTTAGCGGGGTCCAAGAGACCCAGTACTTC
NA	TRBV6-2/TRBV6-3	few	TRBJ1-6	CASSYSSGSAPLHF	TGTGCCAGCAGTTACTCGTCGGGTTCTGCACCCCTCCACTTT
TRBD2	TRBV12-3/TRBV12-4	NA	TRBJ2-7	CASSFRGGYEQYF	TGTGCCAGCAGTTTTCGGGGGGGCTACGAGCAGTACTTC
TRBD2	TRBV7-2	NA	TRBJ2-7	CASSFLAGGPGEQYF	TGTGCCAGCAGCTTCTTAGCGGGAGGGCCGGGGGAGCAGTACTTC
NA	TRBV5-1	NA	TRBJ2-1	CASSLQPGPYNEQFF	TGCGCCAGCAGCTTGCAGCCTGGTCCCTACAATGAGCAGTTCTTC
NA	TRBV11-1	NA	TRBJ1-4	CASSLDPGRGGTNEKLFF	TGTGCCAGCAGCCTAGACCCAGGACGTGGGGGGACTAATGAAAAACTGTTTTTT
NA	TRBV7-2	NA	TRBJ2-7	CASSFQGPLYEQYF	TGTGCCAGCAGCTTCCAAGGCCCTCTCTACGAGCAGTACTTC
NA	TRBV6-2/TRBV6-3	NA	TRBJ2-3	CASSFEQGGISDTQYF	TGTGCCAGCAGTTTCGAACAGGGAGGTATATCAGATACGCAGTATTTT
TRBD2	TRBV7-2	NA	TRBJ2-1	CASSLARGGVNNEQFF	TGTGCCAGCAGCTTAGCGCGCGGGGGGGTGAACAATGAGCAGTTCTTC
TRBD1	TRBV11-2	NA	TRBJ2-7	CASSFGTGGLEQYF	TGTGCCAGCAGCTTCGGGACAGGAGGTTTAGAGCAGTACTTC
NA	TRBV25-1	many	TRBJ1-5	CASSTSPARGRGNQPQHF	TGTGCCAGCAGTACTTCCCCGGCTCGAGGAAGGGGCAATCAGCCCCAGCATTTT
NA	TRBV4-2	NA	TRBJ2-7	CASSQGGRMPYEQYF	TGTGCCAGCAGCCAAGGTGGCAGGATGCCCTACGAGCAGTACTTC
TRBD1	TRBV4-2	NA	TRBJ1-3	CASSQGQVPGNTIYF	TGTGCCAGCAGCCAGGGACAGGTCCCTGGAAACACCATATATTTT
NA	TRBV12-3/TRBV12-4	NA	TRBJ2-1	CASSADGYNEQFF	TGTGCCAGCAGTGCGGACGGATACAATGAGCAGTTCTTC
NA	TRBV7-8	few	TRBJ1-1	CASSTYRARNTEAFF	TGTGCCAGCAGCACTTACAGGGCCCGGAACACTGAAGCTTTCTTT
NA	TRBV5-1	NA	TRBJ1-5	CASSLAPNSNQPQHF	TGCGCCAGCAGCTTGGCCCCGAATAGCAATCAGCCCCAGCATTTT